This T cell receptor beta chain was sequenced in a study of blood T cell repertoires in COVID-19 (dated by TCRdb to 2018 to 2020). Background on the whole study: Samples covering the acute and convalescent phases of COVID-19 were provided by collaborators in the United States, Italy and Spain. A freely available public database, intended as a resource for researchers studying the immune response to SARS-CoV-2, is where the repertoires were released. The material from the prospective study consisted of cDNA or gDNA derived from T cells, B-cell-depleted T cells, or PBMCs. The dataset comprised deeply sampled blood TCRbeta repertoires from subjects exposed to, actively infected with, or recovered from COVID-19. Sample metadata almost always included a de-identified subject ID, COVID-19 status, age in years and sex. Samples were obtained from the ongoing ImmuneRACE study (first 160 participants) and from over 1,000 subjects provided by 6 global collaborators. Where HLA class I and class II types were available, the types were taken from metadata supplied by the sample provider, not from assay-based typing.

General findings and caveats noted by the study authors: The quantity of clinical and demographic metadata differed by source and by participant and was supplied without curation.

Worth noting for this clone: No cognate antigen has been identified for it. No quality values exist for individual bases; no much larger clone is one base distant.

Reading the germline V gene gives CDR1 SGHTS and CDR2 YDEGEE. The CDR3, cysteine through phenylalanine, is 15 amino acids long. Only the CDR3 DNA is retained, 45 bases long and in frame from the first base. The junction shows trimming of 2 bases on V and 5 bases on J, plus 13 bases between the germline ends. The collaborating institutions used their own protocols to collect whole blood in K2EDTA tubes. For TCRbeta analysis, collaborator samples were shipped as frozen whole blood, as isolated PBMCs, or as DNA extracted from either sample type. TCRbeta CDR3 regions were amplified from genomic DNA by means of the immunoSEQ Assay, a bias-controlled multiplex PCR. As for the authors' bioinformatics: The number of nucleated cells in each sample was estimated from the amplification of reference gene primers within the assay. To quantify the absolute abundance of each unique TCRbeta CDR3 rearrangement, sequence reads were collapsed and filtered. For each sample, productive Simpson clonality was calculated as the square root of Simpson's diversity index across productive rearrangements. The immuneACCESS repertoire file appears here via TCRdb, limited to in-frame rearrangements. These files lack a portion of the clones; in checked studies, under half of the deficit traces to unresolved V genes, and the cause of the others is not known. For V, J and clone size, that table is used; D and trimming come from the DNA. This sample holds roughly 150,000 clones; around 82% were observed only once. The ten largest clones take up roughly 45% of the sample.

Sequencing used peripheral blood. The sequence was obtained from a human donor in a cohort sampled during active COVID-19. The chain uses TRBV5-8 and TRBJ1-4, and the D gene may be TRBD1, 6 bases matching. The sequence in DNA is TGTGCCAGCAGCTTCAACAGGGTGAGGAATGAAAAACTGTTTTTT. Translated, this is CASSFNRVRNEKLFF.